The clone carrying this T cell receptor (beta chain) was recorded many times. Its target is not known. This entry comes from a study of Graves' ophthalmopathy and Graves' hyperthyroidism. Whole-study context: Peripheral blood was gathered at first diagnosis, ahead of any treatment whatsoever.

Ophthalmopathy donors' eye disease showed moderate-to-severe activity, CAS of at least 3, NOSPECS of at least 4 and duration under 3 months. Germline V gene data show CDR1 as DFQATT and CDR2 as SNEGSKA (reference sequence). This CDR3 is 14 amino acids long. Trimming shortened V by 5 bases and J by 0 bases, and 11 bases separated the two germline ends. Findings and caveats of the study: Researchers report that a 13-signature model separated ophthalmopathy from stable hyperthyroidism, posting almost 90% sensitivity and more than 70% specificity. Blood samples also showed most expanded thyroid clonotypes exceeding 0.001 frequency.

RNA transcripts were the source from which TCR beta CDR3 regions were amplified. HTBI primers primed a first-round RT-PCR, and a second-round multiplex PCR followed. One entry per CDR3 protein, called by TCRdb with MiXCR from the multiplex PCR reads. The data show about 640,000 distinct CDR3 sequences, over 40% seen once. The TCR was taken from an adult man with Graves' ophthalmopathy. This sequence joins TRBV20-1 and TRBJ2-1, with D maybe TRBD2 (6 bases). Input material: peripheral blood. CDR3 protein: CSAPQLASYNEQFF. DNA for the CDR3: TGCAGTGCTCCACAACTAGCCTCCTACAATGAGCAGTTCTTC.